These T cell receptor beta chains were read from a single sample in a study of neurological immune-mediated disorders. TCRdb independently ran MiXCR on the 5' RACE reads; one entry per CDR3 protein. Here the sample spans 55,000 to 65,000 distinct CDR3 sequences, about 3.5% being singletons. Sequenced input: PBMCs. These receptors all come from a woman in her 50s with multiple sclerosis. CDR3s include the opening cysteine and the closing phenylalanine or tryptophan. Fields, in order: clone size, V gene, D gene, J gene, CDR3 length, CDR3 protein, CDR3 DNA. The D gene is left open where the match is weak. Clone size, where shown, is once, few, many, or a class for clones that have expanded.

>many|TRBV6-2/TRBV6-3|NA|TRBJ2-3|13
CASSYYPTDTQYF
TGTGCCAGCAGTTATTACCCAACGGATACGCAGTATTTT
>NA|TRBV25-1|NA|TRBJ2-3|13
CASSAKQGDTQYF
TGTGCCAGCAGTGCTAAACAGGGTGATACGCAGTATTTT
>many|TRBV3-1|TRBD1|TRBJ2-7|17
CASSPVGTDHSSYEQYF
TGTGCCAGCAGCCCCGTCGGGACAGACCATAGCTCCTACGAGCAGTACTTC
>many|TRBV10-3|TRBD1|TRBJ2-1|16
CAIQTGTGSSYNEQFF
TGTGCCATCCAAACGGGGACAGGAAGCTCCTACAATGAGCAGTTCTTC
>NA|TRBV5-1|TRBD2|TRBJ2-3|16
CASSLAETSKADTQYF
TGCGCCAGCAGCTTGGCCGAGACTAGCAAGGCAGATACGCAGTATTTT
>many|TRBV6-5|NA|TRBJ2-3|15
CASSYRRGGTDTQYF
TGTGCCAGCAGTTACCGGCGGGGTGGCACAGATACGCAGTATTTT
>many|TRBV5-1|NA|TRBJ2-1|15
CASSLVSQTGNEQFF
TGCGCCAGCAGCTTGGTGTCACAGACTGGCAATGAGCAGTTCTTC
>many|TRBV18|TRBD2|TRBJ2-3|14
CASSPLGLTDTQYF
TGTGCCAGCTCACCTCTGGGACTAACAGATACGCAGTATTTT
>many|TRBV20-1|TRBD1|TRBJ1-2|13
CSAIDRVLGGYTF
TGCAGTGCCATAGACAGGGTACTGGGAGGCTACACCTTC
>many|TRBV10-3|TRBD2|TRBJ2-3|15
CAIGVAGGPTDTQYF
TGTGCCATCGGGGTAGCGGGAGGTCCCACAGATACGCAGTATTTT
>many|TRBV24-1|TRBD2|TRBJ2-3|13
CATSTSGKDTQYF
TGTGCCACCTCGACTAGCGGTAAAGATACGCAGTATTTT
>many|TRBV4-3|TRBD2|TRBJ2-3|17
CASSQDSPSGRTDTQYF
TGCGCCAGCAGCCAAGATAGTCCCAGCGGGAGAACAGATACGCAGTATTTT
>many|TRBV5-1|NA|TRBJ2-3|16
CASSPEGHPTTDTQYF
TGCGCCAGCAGCCCGGAGGGACACCCAACCACAGATACGCAGTATTTT